This passage covers 24 T cell receptor beta chains from one sample sequenced in a study of control samples from healthy donors and cancer patients (dated by TCRdb to the early 2020s). Receptor libraries were prepared by the immunoSEQ multiplex PCR assay. TCRdb's version of the immuneACCESS table is confined to in-frame rearrangements and falls short of the full clone set. An unresolved V gene accounts for under half of the shortfall where checked; the remainder is of unknown origin. The sample table records around 120,000 clones; more than 85% of these occur just once. The top ten hold 7.8% of the sample. The specimen sequenced was blood. The source is a woman younger than 35 in good health.

This rearrangement joins TRBV7-9 to TRBJ2-4; D is unclear. V gave up 2 bases and J gave up 0 bases, with 5 bases separating them. The CDR3 totals 14 residues. Germline assignment: CDR1 SEHNR and CDR2 FQNEAQ (reference sequence). The CDR3 nucleotides read TGTGCCAGCAGCTTACCACTAGCCAAAAACATTCAGTACTTC. Its protein is CASSLPLAKNIQYF.

V usage is TRBV5-6 and J usage is TRBJ2-5; 10 positions match TRBD2. The CDR3 extends over 16 amino acids. Germline trimming cut 4 bases from V and 3 bases from J; bases unmatched to any gene: 9. The germline gives CDR1 SGHDT, CDR2 YYEEEE. The CDR3 DNA follows: TGTGCCAGCAGCCTCTACCTAGCGGGAGATGAAGAGACCCAGTACTTC. Translating it yields CASSLYLAGDEETQYF. The variable domain in full, completed from reference TRBV5-6 and TRBJ2-5, reads DAGVTQSPTHLIKTRGQQVTLRCSPKSGHDTVSWYQQALGQGPQFIFQYYEEEERQRGNFPDRFSGHQFPNYSSELNVNALLLGDSALYLCASSLYLAGDEETQYFGPGTRLLVL.

This clone was counted once. The chain links TRBV9 to TRBJ1-2; the D gene is possibly TRBD1 (6 bases). The ends were cut back, 0 bases at V and 0 bases at J, with 21 bases in the middle. Germline V gives CDR1 SGDLS, CDR2 YYNGEE. This CDR3 has 19 amino acids. DNA for the CDR3: TGTGCCAGCAGCGTAGGAGGAGGGGGAGTCATAGCAGCTAACTATGGCTACACCTTC. It translates to CASSVGGGGVIAANYGYTF.

The chain recombines TRBV11-2 with TRBJ2-1; D is possibly TRBD2 (6 bases). The V gene's germline CDR1 is SGHAT and CDR2 FQNNGV. Trimming removed 2 bases at V and 0 bases at J, with 14 bases between. The CDR3 is 17 residues long. The CDR3 region is CASSLISAGSSYNEQFF. CDR3 nucleotides: TGTGCCAGCAGCTTAATATCGGCGGGGAGCTCCTACAATGAGCAGTTCTTC.

This chain joins TRBV6-1 and TRBJ2-1, with 8 nucleotides matching TRBD1. In germline, CDR1 is MNHNS, CDR2 SASEGT. The CDR3 is made up of 20 amino acids. V was pared by 2 bases and J by 0 bases, with 15 bases of the junction left unmatched. CDR3 in DNA: TGTGCCAGCAGTGAACACTGGACAGGGAGAAACGCGAGCTCCTACAATGAGCAGTTCTTC. Protein: CASSEHWTGRNASSYNEQFF.

CDR3 sequence reads: CASSNTGPWGYGYTF. CDR3 bases: TGTGCCAGTAGTAATACAGGGCCTTGGGGCTATGGCTACACCTTC. The chain employs TRBV19 and TRBJ1-2, with D possibly matching TRBD1 (6 bases). Germline CDR1 is LNHDA and CDR2 is SQIVND (reference sequence). Trimming stripped 4 bases from V and 4 bases from J, with 16 bases between. The CDR3 contains 15 residues.

This sequence joins TRBV19 and TRBJ1-2; perhaps TRBD1 as D (5 bases). Germline CDR1 reads LNHDA; CDR2 reads SQIVND (reference sequence). This CDR3 has 16 residues. V gave up 5 bases and J gave up 0 bases, with 16 bases separating them. CDR3 protein: CASSVSGMGANYGYTF. CDR3 nucleotide sequence: TGTGCCAGTAGTGTCTCAGGGATGGGAGCTAACTATGGCTACACCTTC.

The V gene is TRBV21-1, the J gene TRBJ1-4. TRBV21-1 is noted as a pseudogene. The CDR3 is made up of 16 amino acids. The CDR3 is CASSQVAISTNEKLFF. The CDR3 bases are TGTGCCAGCAGCCAAGTCGCCATTTCAACTAATGAAAAACTGTTTTTT.

This clone was detected once. V and J are TRBV7-4 and TRBJ1-1; a weak D match, TRBD1 (5 bases). The V gene's germline CDR1 is SGHVT and CDR2 SQSDAQ. The germline V and J ends were trimmed by 1 base and 2 bases, with 26 bases remaining between them. CDR3 size: 20 residues. The CDR3, as DNA: TGTGCCAGCAGCTTAGTGGTGTCGGTTGTCCCGGGGGTCAAAAACACTGAAGCTTTCTTT. Translated, it gives CASSLVVSVVPGVKNTEAFF.

The rearrangement joins TRBV29-1 to TRBJ1-1, with 8 bases fitting TRBD1. Germline CDR1 SQVTM, CDR2 ANQGSEA. This CDR3 comprises 13 residues. V shed 3 bases and J 1 base; nucleotides not matched to a gene: 1. The CDR3 spells CSVDQGANTEAFF. CDR3 in DNA: TGCAGCGTTGATCAGGGGGCGAACACTGAAGCTTTCTTT.

The chain carries TRBV7-9 and TRBJ1-4, with D perhaps TRBD1 (5 bases). The V end was cut by 2 bases, the J end by 0 bases, with 7 bases between. Germline CDR1 SEHNR, CDR2 FQNEAQ (reference sequence). This CDR3 is 15 amino acids long. CDR3 sequence (DNA): TGTGCCAGCAGCTTACAGGGAGCAACTAATGAAAAACTGTTTTTT. Amino acid sequence: CASSLQGATNEKLFF.

The chain links TRBV2 to TRBJ2-2; D may correspond to TRBD1 or TRBD2 (5 bases each). The CDR3 consists of 16 residues. Trimming took off 6 bases at V and 7 bases at J, with 21 bases between the two ends. Germline-derived CDR1 and CDR2 are SNHLY and FYNNEI. DNA of the CDR3: TGTGCCAGCAGACCTCGCCCCGGGACCAGGATCGGGGAGCTGTTTTTT. This codes for CASRPRPGTRIGELFF.

The chain uses TRBV15 and TRBJ1-5; D unclear. V was trimmed by 2 bases and J by 7 bases, leaving 6 bases between them. CDR3 length: 12 amino acids. Germline-derived CDR1 and CDR2 are LNHNV and YYDKDF (reference sequence). CDR3 sequence (DNA): TGTGCCACCAGCAGACTAGGGCAGCCCCAGCATTTT. This encodes CATSRLGQPQHF.

The V and J genes are TRBV5-1 and TRBJ2-3, with TRBD2 as a possible D gene (6 bases). Germline V CDR1 and CDR2: SGHRS, YFSETQ. V was cut by 5 bases and J by 4 bases, with 14 bases left in between. The CDR3 spans 14 residues. CDR3 sequence: CASSTRGVADTQYF. Written as DNA, the CDR3 is TGCGCCAGCAGTACCCGCGGGGTAGCAGATACGCAGTATTTT.

CDR3 sequence reads: CSVEDTGAEKLFF. In DNA form, the CDR3 reads TGCAGCGTGGAGGACACGGGGGCGGAAAAACTGTTTTTT. The V gene is TRBV29-1, the J gene TRBJ1-4, with TRBD1 as a possible D gene (6 bases). Trimming took 6 bases from V and 8 from J, leaving 16 bases between them. The CDR3 is 13 amino acids. From germline, CDR1 is SQVTM and CDR2 ANQGSEA.

The genes are TRBV2 and TRBJ1-2; tentatively, D is TRBD1 (5 bases). The CDR3 consists of 15 residues. CDR1 is SNHLY, CDR2 FYNNEI, per germline. Trimming took 2 bases from V and 3 from J, leaving 13 bases between them. The CDR3 sequence is CASSEWGRNYYGYTF. The CDR3 DNA is TGTGCCAGCAGTGAATGGGGCAGGAACTACTATGGCTACACCTTC.

The chain recombines TRBV2 with TRBJ2-7; 12 nucleotides align to TRBD1. Germline trimming cut 2 bases from V and 5 bases from J; bases unmatched to any gene: 7. There are 16 residues in the CDR3. Germline V CDR1 and CDR2: SNHLY, FYNNEI. The CDR3 bases are TGTGCCAGCAGTGAATTGACGGGACAGGGGGCCCACGAGCAGTACTTC. It translates to CASSELTGQGAHEQYF. Looking up the rest from reference TRBV2 and TRBJ2-7 gives the full variable domain: EPEVTQTPSHQVTQMGQEVILRCVPISNHLYFYWYRQILGQKVEFLVSFYNNEISEKSEIFDDQFSVERPDGSNFTLKIRSTKLEDSAMYFCASSELTGQGAHEQYFGPGTRLTVT.

In regard to this clone: The sample holds other DNA sequences that translate to the same CDR3. This chain joins TRBV5-4 and TRBJ2-7, with 7 bases identical to TRBD1. CDR3 length equals 13 residues. After removal of 0 bases from V and 3 bases from J, the junction contained 0 bases not matched to a gene. Germline V gene sequence: CDR1 SGHNT, CDR2 YYREEE (reference sequence). As DNA, the CDR3 is TGTGCCAGCAGCTTGGGGACAGGCTACGAGCAGTACTTC. Its protein product is CASSLGTGYEQYF.

V usage is TRBV9 and J usage is TRBJ2-5; TRBD2 might be the D (6 bases). From germline, CDR1 is SGDLS and CDR2 YYNGEE. The CDR3 sequence is 13 residues long. V was trimmed by 2 bases and J by 4 bases, leaving 9 bases between them. CDR3: CASSVGGTETQYF. The CDR3 nucleotides are TGTGCCAGCAGCGTTGGCGGGACAGAGACCCAGTACTTC.

J is TRBJ2-1 and V is TRBV27, with D perhaps matching TRBD2 (6 bases). CDR1 is MNHEY and CDR2 is SMNVEV in the germline V gene (reference sequence). The CDR3 is made up of 16 amino acids. V was trimmed by 5 bases and J by 2 bases, leaving 16 bases between them. CDR3 region: CASSTNPGLTYNEQFF. CDR3 coding DNA: TGTGCCAGCAGTACAAATCCGGGACTCACCTACAATGAGCAGTTCTTC.

The chain combines TRBV11-3 with TRBJ2-7; D is unclear. Germline lookup yields CDR1 SGHNT and CDR2 YENEEA. The length of the CDR3 is 14 residues. The V gene lost 11 bases and the J gene lost 3 bases, with 20 bases spanning the gap. The CDR3: CAPRIRPTFYEQYF. The CDR3 region has the DNA TGTGCCCCTCGCATTCGGCCTACCTTCTACGAGCAGTACTTC. The full variable domain, with the rest looked up from reference TRBV11-3 and TRBJ2-7, is EAGVVQSPRYKIIEKKQPVAFWCNPISGHNTLYWYLQNLGQGPELLIRYENEEAVDDSQLPKDRFSAERLKGVDSTLKIQPAELGDSAVYLCAPRIRPTFYEQYFGPGTRLTVT.

V and J are TRBV28 and TRBJ1-2; D remains ambiguous. The CDR3 extends over 12 amino acids. V was cut by 9 bases and J by 4 bases, with 12 bases left in between. The V gene's germline CDR1 is MDHEN and CDR2 SYDVKM. The DNA for the CDR3 is TGTGCCAGTTACCAGGAAATCTATGGCTACACCTTC. Its protein is CASYQEIYGYTF.

V and J are TRBV5-1 and TRBJ2-2; D might be TRBD1 or TRBD2, each matching 5 bases. Looked up from germline, CDR1 is SGHRS and CDR2 is YFSETQ. The V and J ends lost 2 bases and 0 bases respectively, with 11 bases between them. The CDR3 sequence is 16 residues long. This chain's CDR3 is CASSFGARTNTGELFF. DNA for the CDR3: TGCGCCAGCAGCTTCGGGGCACGCACGAACACCGGGGAGCTGTTTTTT.

The chain couples TRBV4-3 to TRBJ1-3, with D unclear. The CDR3 extends over 17 amino acids. V lost 0 bases to trimming and J lost 0 bases, with 12 bases between them. CDR1 and CDR2 from the germline V gene are LGHNA and YSLEER. CDR3 bases: TGCGCCAGCAGCCAAGATTTACGCCGGAGCTCTGGAAACACCATATATTTT. Its translation is CASSQDLRRSSGNTIYF.